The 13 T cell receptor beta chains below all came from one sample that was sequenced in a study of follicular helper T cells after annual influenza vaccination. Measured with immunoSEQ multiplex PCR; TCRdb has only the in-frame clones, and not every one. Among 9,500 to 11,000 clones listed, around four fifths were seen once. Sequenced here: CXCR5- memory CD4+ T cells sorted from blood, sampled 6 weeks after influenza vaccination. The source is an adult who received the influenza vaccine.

In DNA, the CDR3 is TGTGCCAGCAGTCTAGTGGGAAACATTCAGTACTTC. Translation gives CASSLVGNIQYF. The gene calls are TRBV28 and TRBJ2-4; no clear D. Germline V gene lookup returns CDR1 MDHEN and CDR2 SYDVKM. Trimming left V 5 bases short and J 6 bases short, with 8 bases between. CDR3 size: 12 residues.

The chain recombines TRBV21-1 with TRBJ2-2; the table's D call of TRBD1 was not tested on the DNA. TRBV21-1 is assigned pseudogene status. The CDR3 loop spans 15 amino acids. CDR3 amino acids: CASSNFTGGAGELFF. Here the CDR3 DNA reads TGTGCCAGCAGCAATTTTACAGGGGGCGCCGGGGAGCTGTTTTTT.

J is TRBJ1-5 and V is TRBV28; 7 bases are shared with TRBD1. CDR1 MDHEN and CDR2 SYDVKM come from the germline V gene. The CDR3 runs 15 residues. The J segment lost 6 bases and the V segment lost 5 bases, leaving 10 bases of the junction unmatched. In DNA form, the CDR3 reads TGTGCCAGCAGTCCACCAACAGGGGCCGGTCAGCCCCAGCATTTT. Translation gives CASSPPTGAGQPQHF.

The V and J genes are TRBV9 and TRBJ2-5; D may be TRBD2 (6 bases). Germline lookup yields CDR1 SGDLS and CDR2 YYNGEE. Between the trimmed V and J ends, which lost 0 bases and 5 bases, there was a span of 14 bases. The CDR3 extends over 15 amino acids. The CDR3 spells CASSVESGGVETQYF. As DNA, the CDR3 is TGTGCCAGCAGCGTAGAATCGGGCGGGGTCGAGACCCAGTACTTC.

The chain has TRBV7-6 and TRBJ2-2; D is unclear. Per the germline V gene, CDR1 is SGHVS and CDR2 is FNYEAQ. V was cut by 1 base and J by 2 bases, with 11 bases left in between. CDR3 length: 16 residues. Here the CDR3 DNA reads TGTGCCAGCAGCTTAGAACAAGGCGGAAACACCGGGGAGCTGTTTTTT. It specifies CASSLEQGGNTGELFF.

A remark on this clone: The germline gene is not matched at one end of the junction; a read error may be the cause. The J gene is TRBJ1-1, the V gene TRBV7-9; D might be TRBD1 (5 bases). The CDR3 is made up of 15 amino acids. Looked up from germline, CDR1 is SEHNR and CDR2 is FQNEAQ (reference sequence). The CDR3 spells CASSPARGLNTEAFF. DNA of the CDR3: TGTGCCAGCAGCCCCGCTCGGGGACTGAATACTGAAGCTTTCTTT. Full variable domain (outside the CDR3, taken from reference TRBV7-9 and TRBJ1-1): DTGVSQNPRHKITKRGQNVTFRCDPISEHNRLYWYRQTLGQGPEFLTYFQNEAQLEKSRLLSDRFSAERPKGSFSTLEIQRTEQGDSAMYLCASSPARGLNTEAFFGQGTRLTVV.

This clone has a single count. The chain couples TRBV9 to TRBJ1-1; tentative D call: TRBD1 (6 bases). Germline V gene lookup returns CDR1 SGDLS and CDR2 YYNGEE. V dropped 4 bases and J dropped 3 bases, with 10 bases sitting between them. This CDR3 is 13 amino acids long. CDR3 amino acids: CASSTKGDTEAFF. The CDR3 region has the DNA TGTGCCAGCAGCACAAAGGGGGACACTGAAGCTTTCTTT.

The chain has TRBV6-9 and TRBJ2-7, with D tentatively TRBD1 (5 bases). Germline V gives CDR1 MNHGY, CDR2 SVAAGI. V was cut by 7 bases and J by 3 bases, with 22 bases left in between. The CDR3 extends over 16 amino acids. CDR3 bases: TGTGCCAGCAATCCAGCCCGGACACCGAACTTCTACGAGCAGTACTTC. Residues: CASNPARTPNFYEQYF.

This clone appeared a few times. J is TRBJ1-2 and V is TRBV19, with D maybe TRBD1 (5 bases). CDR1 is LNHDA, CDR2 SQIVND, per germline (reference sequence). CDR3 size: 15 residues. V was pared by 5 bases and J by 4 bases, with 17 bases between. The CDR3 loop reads CASSATVAHSYGYTF. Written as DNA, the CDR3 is TGTGCCAGTAGTGCGACAGTAGCCCACTCCTATGGCTACACCTTC.

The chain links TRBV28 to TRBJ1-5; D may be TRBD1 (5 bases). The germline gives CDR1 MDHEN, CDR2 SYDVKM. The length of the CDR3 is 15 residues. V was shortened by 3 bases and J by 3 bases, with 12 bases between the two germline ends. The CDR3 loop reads CASSLGGGNNQPQHF. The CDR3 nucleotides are TGTGCCAGCAGTTTGGGGGGAGGTAACAATCAGCCCCAGCATTTT.

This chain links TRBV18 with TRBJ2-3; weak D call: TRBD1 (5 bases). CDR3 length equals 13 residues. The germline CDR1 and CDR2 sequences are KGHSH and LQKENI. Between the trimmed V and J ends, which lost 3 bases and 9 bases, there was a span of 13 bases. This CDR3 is CASSPQGSATQYF. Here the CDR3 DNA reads TGTGCCAGCTCACCGCAGGGAAGCGCAACGCAGTATTTT.

The DNA of the CDR3 is TGTGCCAGCAGCCGAGGGACAGGGGGCCCCTCAGATACGCAGTATTTT. Its protein is CASSRGTGGPSDTQYF. This rearrangement joins TRBV28 to TRBJ2-3; TRBD1 aligns across 12 bases. From germline, CDR1 is MDHEN and CDR2 SYDVKM. After removal of 6 bases from V and 4 bases from J, the junction contained 8 bases not matched to a gene. The CDR3 is 16 amino acids.

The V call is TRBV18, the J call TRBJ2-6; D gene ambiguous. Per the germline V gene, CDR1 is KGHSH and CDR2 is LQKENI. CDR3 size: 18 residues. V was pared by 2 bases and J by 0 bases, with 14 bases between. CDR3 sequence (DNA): TGTGCCAGCTCACCAATCGTTCGGGTAGGCTCTGGGGCCAACGTCCTGACTTTC. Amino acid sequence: CASSPIVRVGSGANVLTF.